The 16 T cell receptor beta chains in this list originate from one sample, sequenced in a study of human T cells and chemical hapten exposure (dated by TCRdb to the early 2020s). In the paper's terms, the time point label means: patch test 2, 6 weeks after DPC sensitization. The treatment or condition label, as the study defines it: therapeutic diphenylcyclopropenone sensitization with weekly scalp DPC. The library was obtained by RACE. Sequencing was performed on a NextSeq 500. TCRdb handled the public reads itself, with Q25 trimming in fastp and clone calling in MiXCR, and kept productive beta chains. CDR3 protein sequences are deduplicated, and each keeps its most common genes and DNA. The sample table shows about 50,000 distinct CDR3 sequences, and about a tenth are seen once. The ten largest account for over 1.5% of the sample. The sample consisted of whole blood, taken in connection with sensitization to the hapten diphenylcyclopropenone (DPC). Receptor source: a woman aged 50 to 60 with alopecia areata. Some clones in this sample may be carry-over from other donors' samples.

The chain carries TRBV28 and TRBJ2-5; D is undetermined. With 3 bases removed from V and 1 base from J, the gap between germline ends came to 12 bases. The germline V gene encodes CDR1 MDHEN and CDR2 SYDVKM. This CDR3 is built from 15 residues. In DNA form, the CDR3 reads TGTGCCAGCAGTTTTCTCGAGGCTACCCAAGAGACCCAGTACTTC. Amino acid sequence: CASSFLEATQETQYF.

Only a few counts were recorded for this clonotype. This chain uses TRBV6-2 or TRBV6-3 with TRBJ2-7; the D is unclear. The CDR3 has 9 residues. Trimming pared 7 bases from V and 7 bases from J, leaving 5 bases between. CDR1 is MNHEY, CDR2 SVGEGT, per germline. CDR3: CASMGEQYF. CDR3 coding DNA: TGTGCCAGCATGGGGGAGCAGTACTTC.

This clonotype was seen more than once but under ten times. In nucleotides, the CDR3 is TGTGCCAGCAAGGAGGAGGGAAACACCATATATTTT. Protein: CASKEEGNTIYF. The chain employs TRBV2 and TRBJ1-3; D gene unclear. V was trimmed by 7 bases and J by 4 bases, leaving 8 bases between them. The V gene's germline CDR1 is SNHLY and CDR2 FYNNEI. The CDR3 contains 12 residues.

Many counts were recorded for this clonotype. The chain links TRBV20-1 to TRBJ1-5; D is ambiguous. This CDR3 is built from 14 residues. Germline CDR1 is DFQATT and CDR2 is SNEGSKA (reference sequence). Trimming took 3 bases from V and 1 from J, leaving 10 bases between them. CDR3 sequence reads: CSARASGSNQPQHF. The CDR3 DNA reads as TGCAGTGCTAGGGCGTCGGGGAGCAATCAGCCCCAGCATTTT.

Only a few counts were recorded for this clonotype. The gene calls are TRBV20-1 and TRBJ2-1; 7 bases align to TRBD1. The CDR3 spans 14 residues. Germline-derived CDR1 and CDR2 are DFQATT and SNEGSKA (reference sequence). J lost 8 bases, V lost 4 bases, and 11 bases had no gene match. CDR3 DNA sequence: TGCAGTGCTATTTCCCGACAGGGTGGGGATGAGCAGTTCTTC. It yields the protein CSAISRQGGDEQFF.

The rearrangement uses TRBV29-1 and TRBJ1-2; possibly TRBD1 for D (5 bases). Germline values: CDR1 SQVTM, CDR2 ANQGSEA. The CDR3 totals 11 residues. V was shortened by 8 bases and J by 6 bases, with 13 bases between the two germline ends. The CDR3 loop reads CSSRQGDGYTF. In DNA form, the CDR3 reads TGCAGCTCCAGGCAGGGTGATGGCTACACCTTC.

The rearrangement joins TRBV11-2 to TRBJ2-3; D gene ambiguous. The V and J ends lost 2 bases and 0 bases respectively, with 21 bases between them. Germline V CDR1 and CDR2: SGHAT, FQNNGV. The CDR3 sequence is 19 residues long. The CDR3 sequence: CASSLSSLSDETSTDTQYF. CDR3 DNA: TGTGCCAGCAGCTTATCTAGTCTGTCGGATGAGACTAGCACAGATACGCAGTATTTT.

This clonotype appeared many times. This chain uses TRBV27 with TRBJ2-3; no reliable D call. This CDR3 comprises 13 residues. In germline, CDR1 is MNHEY, CDR2 SMNVEV (reference sequence). Trimming took off 5 bases at V and 3 bases at J, with 9 bases between the two ends. CDR3 coding DNA: TGTGCCAGCAGTGATCCCCTGACAGATACGCAGTATTTT. It is translated as CASSDPLTDTQYF.

This clonotype was counted many times. The CDR3 region is CASSPPGFYEQYF. The CDR3 DNA sequence: TGTGCCAGCAGCCCCCCGGGGTTCTACGAGCAGTACTTC. The chain links TRBV6-6 to TRBJ2-7; D is possibly TRBD2 (5 bases). Deletions cut 6 bases from V and 3 bases from J, with 12 bases between. This CDR3 spans 13 amino acids. The V gene's germline CDR1 is MNHNY and CDR2 SVGAGI (reference sequence).

Remarks on this clonotype: At one boundary the junction diverges from the germline segment, which might be a read error. The rearrangement joins TRBV5-1 to TRBJ1-1; weak D call: TRBD1 (5 bases). The CDR3 runs 14 residues. In germline, CDR1 is SGHRS, CDR2 YFSETQ. CDR3 sequence: CVSSKLGANTEAFF. The CDR3 region has the DNA TGCGTCAGCAGCAAACTAGGGGCGAACACTGAAGCTTTCTTT.

This clonotype has only a few counts. V is TRBV5-1 and J is TRBJ1-2, with D tentatively TRBD1 (5 bases). V was trimmed by 3 bases and J by 8 bases, leaving 17 bases between them. CDR1 and CDR2 from the germline V gene are SGHRS and YFSETQ. The CDR3 is 14 residues long. The CDR3 DNA reads TGCGCCAGCAGCTCCGGGGCCGATGCATACGGCTACACCTTC. Translated: CASSSGADAYGYTF.

The count of this clonotype is one. The chain carries TRBV7-2 and TRBJ2-5, with TRBD1 as a possible D gene (6 bases). Trimming removed 3 bases from V and 1 base from J, with 18 bases in between. The germline gives CDR1 SGHTA, CDR2 FQGNSA. This CDR3 is built from 17 residues. CDR3 in amino acids: CASSLEQGVILQETQYF. The CDR3 nucleotides are TGTGCCAGCAGCTTGGAACAGGGCGTAATCCTCCAAGAGACCCAGTACTTC.

There are a few counts of this clonotype. The rearrangement uses TRBV28 and TRBJ2-3, with D perhaps matching TRBD2 (5 bases). The CDR3 spans 18 residues. Trimming took 5 bases from V and 2 from J, leaving 23 bases between them. CDR1 and CDR2 (germline): MDHEN, SYDVKM. The CDR3 reads CASSQAPRTRFPTDTQYF. In DNA, the CDR3 is TGTGCCAGCAGTCAGGCCCCTAGAACTAGATTCCCCACAGATACGCAGTATTTT. The full variable domain, rest sourced from reference TRBV28 and TRBJ2-3, is DVKVTQSSRYLVKRTGEKVFLECVQDMDHENMFWYRQDPGLGLRLIYFSYDVKMKEKGDIPEGYSVSREKKERFSLILESASTNQTSMYLCASSQAPRTRFPTDTQYFGPGTRLTVL.

Many counts were recorded for this clonotype. J is TRBJ1-4 and V is TRBV18; TRBD1 agrees at 7 bases. The germline V gene encodes CDR1 KGHSH and CDR2 LQKENI. CDR3 length: 15 residues. With 0 bases clipped from V and 8 bases from J, the junction kept 6 bases outside the gene matches. The CDR3: CASSPPAGGGEKLFF. CDR3 DNA sequence: TGTGCCAGCTCACCACCGGCAGGGGGTGGAGAAAAACTGTTTTTT. The full variable domain, with the rest looked up from reference TRBV18 and TRBJ1-4, is NAGVMQNPRHLVRRRGQEARLRCSPMKGHSHVYWYRQLPEEGLKFMVYLQKENIIDESGMPKERFSAEFPKEGPSILRIQQVVRGDSAAYFCASSPPAGGGEKLFFGSGTQLSVL.

In its sample, this clonotype was seen many times. This chain uses TRBV25-1 with TRBJ1-1; no definite D call. The V end lost 8 bases, the J end lost 1 base, and 11 bases lay between the germline ends. This CDR3 contains 13 residues. Germline V gene sequence: CDR1 MGHDK, CDR2 SYGVNS. In nucleotides, the CDR3 is TGTGCCAGCGCCCCTCCAGAGAACACTGAAGCTTTCTTT. It codes for CASAPPENTEAFF.

The CDR3 is CASSLGTGGITEAFF. The CDR3, as DNA: TGTGCCAGCAGTTTAGGCACAGGGGGAATCACTGAAGCTTTCTTT. The V call is TRBV12-3 or TRBV12-4, the J call TRBJ1-1, with 8 nucleotides matching TRBD1. Trimming took 1 base from V and 4 from J; bases not matched to a gene: 5. The CDR3 spans 15 residues.